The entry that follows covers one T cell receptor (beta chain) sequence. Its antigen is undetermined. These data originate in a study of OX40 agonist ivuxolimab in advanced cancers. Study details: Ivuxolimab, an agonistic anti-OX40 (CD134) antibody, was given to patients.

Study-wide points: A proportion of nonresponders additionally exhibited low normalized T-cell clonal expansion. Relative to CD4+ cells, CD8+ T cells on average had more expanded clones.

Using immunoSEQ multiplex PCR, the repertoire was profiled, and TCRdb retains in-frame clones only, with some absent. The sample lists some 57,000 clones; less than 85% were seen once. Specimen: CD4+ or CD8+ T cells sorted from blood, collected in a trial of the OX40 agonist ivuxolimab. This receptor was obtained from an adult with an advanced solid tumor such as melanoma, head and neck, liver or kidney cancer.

The CDR3 is CASSLDRDRNEQFF. The CDR3 nucleotides read TGTGCCAGCAGCCTGGACAGGGATCGGAATGAGCAGTTCTTC. The chain employs TRBV7-2 and TRBJ2-1; TRBD1 aligns across 8 bases. CDR1 and CDR2 (germline): SGHTA, FQGNSA. V was pared by 5 bases and J by 7 bases, with 7 bases of the junction left unmatched. The CDR3 length is 14 residues.